The sequence of this T cell receptor (beta chain) was determined in a study of T cells expressing NK-cell markers. Study observations and caveats: It remained uncertain whether the expanded NKG2C+ T cell clones were specific for HCMV antigens.

In the case of this clonotype: As yet, its antigen is unknown.

In generating TCR beta cDNA, 5'RACE template switching with UMIs was used. TCRdb reprocessed the 5' RACE reads and stores each CDR3 protein as one record, lacking DNA. This sample's table reports about 160,000 distinct CDR3 sequences. Germline loops: CDR1 MNHEY, CDR2 SVGAGI. The CDR3 contains 17 residues. This receptor was taken from a man aged 18 to 69 in good health. V usage is TRBV6-5 and J usage is TRBJ2-5; TCRdb proposes TRBD2, but this gene call is untestable without DNA. The sequencing input was blood T cells: a sorted CD56 or NKG2C T cell subset, CD4+ or CD8+ T cells, or bulk PBMC T cells (not recorded which). CDR3 protein: CASSYSTLAAAQETQYF.